What follows are 16 T cell receptor beta chains derived from one specimen sequenced in a study of blood T cell repertoires in COVID-19. Assay: immunoSEQ multiplex PCR; the TCRdb copy retains only in-frame clones and omits some. The sample includes fewer than 200,000 clones, approximately 90% of them seen just once. The specimen sequenced was peripheral blood. Receptors were obtained from a man in his fifties with acute or convalescent COVID-19.

J is TRBJ2-1 and V is TRBV30; D gene ambiguous. V shed 2 bases and J shed 10 bases, with 9 bases lying between them. Germline V gene data show CDR1 as GTSNPN and CDR2 as SVGIG (reference sequence). CDR3 size: 11 residues. The CDR3 loop reads CAWSLRVEQFF. Here the CDR3 DNA reads TGTGCCTGGAGTCTCCGTGTGGAGCAGTTCTTC.

This chain connects TRBV6-5 to TRBJ2-1, with 7 bases that match TRBD1. Trimming cost V 0 bases and J 6 bases; bases outside gene matches: 5. CDR3 length: 15 amino acids. Germline values: CDR1 MNHEY, CDR2 SVGAGI. Here the CDR3 DNA reads TGTGCCAGCAGTTACTCAGGGGGCCGGGGCAATGAGCAGTTCTTC. Its protein product is CASSYSGGRGNEQFF.

The V and J genes are TRBV2 and TRBJ2-7; 12 bases are shared with TRBD2. In germline, CDR1 is SNHLY, CDR2 FYNNEI. The CDR3 consists of 15 residues. J was trimmed by 3 bases and V by 3 bases; bases with no gene match: 3. The CDR3 nucleotides are TGTGCCAGCAGTGAGACTAGCGGGAGTTACTACGAGCAGTACTTC. This codes for CASSETSGSYYEQYF.

The genes are TRBV4-1 and TRBJ1-1; 10 bases align to TRBD1. V was clipped by 1 base and J by 1 base; unmatched bases: 0. This CDR3 comprises 15 residues. Germline V gene data show CDR1 as MGHRA and CDR2 as YSYEKL. The CDR3 spells CASSQGDRGNTEAFF. CDR3 sequence (DNA): TGCGCCAGCAGCCAAGGGGACAGGGGGAACACTGAAGCTTTCTTT.

The genes are TRBV27 and TRBJ2-2; 8 bases are shared with TRBD2. Germline V gives CDR1 MNHEY, CDR2 SMNVEV (reference sequence). Trimming cost V 7 bases and J 5 bases; bases outside gene matches: 9. The CDR3 spans 15 residues. CDR3 protein: CASTPSGSGTGELFF. CDR3 nucleotide sequence: TGTGCCAGCACCCCCAGCGGGAGCGGGACCGGGGAGCTGTTTTTT.

The chain employs TRBV3-1 (or the pseudogene TRBV3-2) and TRBJ1-6; D uncertain. The germline V gene has CDR1 LGHDT and CDR2 YNNKEL (reference sequence). The CDR3 has 15 residues. Trimming left V 4 bases short and J 0 bases short, with 7 bases between. CDR3 DNA: TGTGCCAGCAGCCTGAGTAGCTCCTATAATTCACCCCTCCACTTT. It encodes CASSLSSSYNSPLHF.

V and J are TRBV2 and TRBJ2-5, with TRBD1 matching 9 bases. J lost 6 bases, V lost 5 bases, and 7 bases had no gene match. Germline V gene sequence: CDR1 SNHLY, CDR2 FYNNEI. CDR3 length: 14 residues. The CDR3 sequence is CASSPDRGIQTQYF. CDR3 DNA sequence: TGTGCCAGCAGTCCGGACAGGGGTATTCAGACCCAGTACTTC.

The V gene is TRBV6-6, the J gene TRBJ1-4, with 7 bases fitting TRBD1. This CDR3 has 14 residues. Germline lookup yields CDR1 MNHNY and CDR2 SVGAGI (reference sequence). V dropped 7 bases and J dropped 3; count of bases not matched to a gene: 5. CDR3 protein: CASTDRVANEKLFF. The CDR3, as DNA: TGTGCCAGCACCGACAGGGTTGCTAATGAAAAACTGTTTTTT.

CDR3: CASSLGDREGSPLHF. The CDR3 DNA sequence: TGCGCCAGCAGCCTAGGGGACAGGGAGGGATCACCCCTCCACTTT. The chain combines TRBV5-1 with TRBJ1-6; 9 nucleotides agree with TRBD1. This CDR3 is built from 15 residues. Germline trimming cut 4 bases from V and 10 bases from J; bases unmatched to any gene: 9. Per the germline V gene, CDR1 is SGHRS and CDR2 is YFSETQ.

This clone was seen only once. The V call is TRBV19, the J call TRBJ2-2; 13 bases agree with TRBD2. Germline values: CDR1 LNHDA, CDR2 SQIVND (reference sequence). The CDR3 sequence is 17 residues long. V was clipped by 4 bases and J by 2 bases; unmatched bases: 4. The CDR3 nucleotides read TGTGCCAGTAGTAAACCGGGACTAGCGGGAAACACCGGGGAGCTGTTTTTT. Its protein is CASSKPGLAGNTGELFF.

The CDR3 DNA reads TGTGCCAGCAGCGTAGCTAGAGTAGCGGGAGTGTGGAACACCGGGGAGCTGTTTTTT. Its protein product is CASSVARVAGVWNTGELFF. The chain combines TRBV9 with TRBJ2-2; 9 nucleotides line up with TRBD2. The CDR3 has 19 residues. From germline, CDR1 is SGDLS and CDR2 YYNGEE. V lost 0 bases to trimming and J lost 1 base; unmatched junction nucleotides: 10.

This chain joins TRBV5-1 and TRBJ2-3; 8 bases map to TRBD1. V lost 4 bases and J lost 4; bases outside the gene matches: 8. Germline V gives CDR1 SGHRS, CDR2 YFSETQ. The CDR3 contains 15 residues. The CDR3 sequence: CASSEVSTGADTQYF. Here the CDR3 DNA reads TGCGCCAGCAGCGAAGTCTCGACAGGGGCAGATACGCAGTATTTT.

This chain joins TRBV12-3 or TRBV12-4 and TRBJ2-3; D gene ambiguous. This CDR3 comprises 13 residues. V was shortened by 3 bases and J by 4 bases, with 8 bases between the two germline ends. CDR3 DNA sequence: TGTGCCAGCAGTTTTTCGGCGGCAGATACGCAGTATTTT. This translates into CASSFSAADTQYF.

This clone was recorded only once. The sample carries other DNA sequences with the same CDR3. V and J are TRBV18 and TRBJ1-1, with TRBD1 matching over 8 bases. J was trimmed by 5 bases and V by 3 bases; bases with no gene match: 2. This CDR3 is 13 amino acids long. In germline, CDR1 is KGHSH, CDR2 LQKENI. DNA of the CDR3: TGTGCCAGCTCACCGACAGGGGAGACTGAAGCTTTCTTT. Its translation: CASSPTGETEAFF. Together with reference TRBV18 and TRBJ1-1, the CDR3 gives the full variable domain: NAGVMQNPRHLVRRRGQEARLRCSPMKGHSHVYWYRQLPEEGLKFMVYLQKENIIDESGMPKERFSAEFPKEGPSILRIQQVVRGDSAAYFCASSPTGETEAFFGQGTRLTVV.

The rearrangement links TRBV3-1 (or the pseudogene TRBV3-2) to TRBJ2-7; 9 bases line up with TRBD1. V lost 4 bases and J lost 7; bases outside the gene matches: 11. CDR1 is LGHDT, CDR2 YNNKEL, per germline (reference sequence). The length of the CDR3 is 15 residues. CDR3 sequence (DNA): TGTGCCAGCAGCCCCAGATCACAGGGGGCGGGTGAGCAGTACTTC. Encoded protein: CASSPRSQGAGEQYF.

The chain employs TRBV7-3 and TRBJ1-6; D remains ambiguous. Trimming shortened V by 1 base and J by 6 bases, and 10 bases separated the two germline ends. The germline gives CDR1 SGHTA, CDR2 FQGTGA. CDR3 size: 15 residues. CDR3 loop: CASSLNDTPNSPLHF. The CDR3 DNA is TGTGCCAGCAGCTTAAACGACACCCCTAATTCACCCCTCCACTTT.